Presented here are 26 T cell receptor beta chains from one specimen sequenced in a study of blood T cell repertoires in COVID-19 (dated by TCRdb to the early 2020s). The receptor library was made with the immunoSEQ multiplex PCR assay. Sourced from immuneACCESS, this table was stored by TCRdb with only in-frame sequences that have V and J called. A share of the clones is absent; for the studies checked, an unresolved V gene accounts for under half, and the remainder has no known explanation. Present in this sample are about 150,000 clones, around 81% of which were seen just once. More than 5% of the sample comes from the top ten. Sequenced material: PBMCs or T cells enriched from blood (not recorded which). The receptors were gathered from a woman aged 40-49 years who had recovered from COVID-19.

The CDR3 coding sequence is TGTGCCAGCAGTAGCAGGGGGGTCAACACTGAAGCTTTCTTT. It codes for CASSSRGVNTEAFF. The rearrangement uses TRBV11-2 and TRBJ1-1; 7 nucleotides align to TRBD1. CDR3 size: 14 residues. Unmatched junction bases numbered 6, after V lost 6 bases and J lost 2 bases. Germline V gene sequence: CDR1 SGHAT, CDR2 FQNNGV.

The V call is TRBV6-5, the J call TRBJ2-5; 9 positions agree with TRBD1. V gave up 4 bases and J gave up 5 bases; unmatched junction bases: 5. Per the germline V gene, CDR1 is MNHEY and CDR2 is SVGAGI. The CDR3 has 14 residues. The CDR3 here is CASSFTGGGETQYF. CDR3 nucleotide sequence: TGTGCCAGCAGTTTCACAGGGGGCGGCGAGACCCAGTACTTC.

This clone appeared once. In nucleotides, the CDR3 is TGTGCCAGCAGTGTTGACGGAGTGAGTAGCAATCAGCCCCAGCATTTT. It yields the protein CASSVDGVSSNQPQHF. The J gene is TRBJ1-5, the V gene TRBV6-1; no firm D call. CDR1 is MNHNS and CDR2 is SASEGT in the germline V gene. The CDR3 runs to 16 residues. V dropped 4 bases and J dropped 0 bases, with 13 bases sitting between them.

The chain joins TRBV3-1 (or the pseudogene TRBV3-2) to TRBJ2-7; 11 bases are shared with TRBD2. CDR1 LGHDT and CDR2 YNNKEL come from the germline V gene (reference sequence). The CDR3 has 14 residues. Losses at the gene ends were 1 base for V and 7 bases for J; bases not matched to a gene: 3. In nucleotides, the CDR3 is TGTGCCAGCAGCCAAGGACTAGCGGGGAGAGAGCAGTACTTC. Translated: CASSQGLAGREQYF.

V is TRBV5-1 and J is TRBJ2-7, with TRBD2 as a possible D gene (6 bases). Trimming cost V 2 bases and J 0 bases, with 6 bases left between them. This CDR3 has 13 amino acids. Per germline, CDR1 SGHRS and CDR2 YFSETQ. CDR3 coding DNA: TGCGCCAGCAGCTTCGGGAGCTCCTACGAGCAGTACTTC. It is translated as CASSFGSSYEQYF.

This clone has more than one count but fewer than ten. The rearrangement links TRBV2 to TRBJ1-4, with TRBD1 identical over 8 bases. Trimming took 7 bases from V and 5 from J; bases not matched to a gene: 12. There are 16 residues in the CDR3. The germline gives CDR1 SNHLY, CDR2 FYNNEI. The CDR3 protein is CASTATPGQANEKLFF. The CDR3 coding sequence is TGTGCCAGCACGGCTACACCGGGACAGGCAAATGAAAAACTGTTTTTT.

The chain uses TRBV5-1 and TRBJ1-4; D gene unclear. Trimming cost V 4 bases and J 4 bases, with 11 bases left between them. CDR1 SGHRS and CDR2 YFSETQ come from the germline V gene. The CDR3 is made up of 14 amino acids. CDR3 sequence reads: CASSPDGSNEKLFF. DNA of the CDR3: TGCGCCAGCAGCCCGGACGGGAGTAATGAAAAACTGTTTTTT. The full variable domain, in which reference TRBV5-1 and TRBJ1-4 provide the parts outside the CDR3, is KAGVTQTPRYLIKTRGQQVTLSCSPISGHRSVSWYQQTPGQGLQFLFEYFSETQRNKGNFPGRFSGRQFSNSRSEMNVSTLELGDSALYLCASSPDGSNEKLFFGSGTQLSVL.

The chain employs TRBV27 and TRBJ1-5, with 8 nucleotides matching TRBD1. The CDR3 has 15 residues. V was clipped by 5 bases and J by 3 bases; unmatched bases: 6. Germline V gene sequence: CDR1 MNHEY, CDR2 SMNVEV (reference sequence). As DNA, the CDR3 is TGTGCCAGCAGTCCCTGGACAGGGAACAATCAGCCCCAGCATTTT. Its protein product is CASSPWTGNNQPQHF.

This clone was seen only once. The chain has TRBV10-3 and TRBJ2-1; 10 bases map to TRBD1. CDR1 is ENHRY and CDR2 is SYGVKD in the germline V gene. V gave up 7 bases and J gave up 8 bases; unmatched junction bases: 8. This CDR3 contains 14 residues. For the CDR3, the DNA is TGTGCCATCACTCGGACAGGGGGTGTCGATGAGCAGTTCTTC. It codes for CAITRTGGVDEQFF.

The rearrangement uses TRBV5-1 and TRBJ1-1; 7 nucleotides line up with TRBD1. Germline V CDR1 and CDR2: SGHRS, YFSETQ. The CDR3 runs to 15 residues. Germline trimming cut 3 bases from V and 2 bases from J; bases unmatched to any gene: 7. Here the CDR3 reads CASSSRGQPNTEAFF. The CDR3 DNA follows: TGCGCCAGCAGCTCCCGGGGACAGCCAAACACTGAAGCTTTCTTT.

The chain combines TRBV19 with TRBJ1-2; D unresolved. V gave up 3 bases and J gave up 3 bases, with 14 bases separating them. CDR1 and CDR2 (germline): LNHDA, SQIVND (reference sequence). CDR3 size: 15 residues. CDR3 nucleotide sequence: TGTGCCAGTAGTATGGAAGGGAGAGCCTACTATGGCTACACCTTC. This encodes CASSMEGRAYYGYTF.

The V gene is TRBV2, the J gene TRBJ1-3; D possibly corresponds to TRBD1 (6 bases). Trimming pared 6 bases from V and 1 base from J, leaving 10 bases between. The length of the CDR3 is 14 residues. The germline V gene has CDR1 SNHLY and CDR2 FYNNEI. The CDR3 loop reads CASRIQGSGNTIYF. As DNA, the CDR3 is TGTGCCAGCAGGATACAGGGATCTGGAAACACCATATATTTT.

The rearrangement joins TRBV29-1 to TRBJ2-3; D is unclear. Germline V gives CDR1 SQVTM, CDR2 ANQGSEA. V was shortened by 6 bases and J by 2 bases, with 9 bases between the two germline ends. This CDR3 has 12 amino acids. CDR3 nucleotides: TGCAGCGTCTCGACTTCCACAGATACGCAGTATTTT. Translating gives CSVSTSTDTQYF.

The genes are TRBV15 and TRBJ1-5; perhaps TRBD1 as D (6 bases). This CDR3 has 16 residues. V was cut by 0 bases and J by 4 bases, with 13 bases left in between. Germline V lookup: CDR1 LNHNV, CDR2 YYDKDF (reference sequence). CDR3 region: CATSRDRQAWNQPQHF. Here the CDR3 DNA reads TGTGCCACCAGCAGAGACCGACAGGCGTGGAATCAGCCCCAGCATTTT.

This rearrangement joins TRBV9 to TRBJ2-7; 14 bases map to TRBD2. The V gene's germline CDR1 is SGDLS and CDR2 YYNGEE. The CDR3 spans 16 residues. Trimming removed 3 bases from V and 3 bases from J; junction bases left unmatched: 5. The CDR3 DNA reads as TGTGCCAGCAGCGGGGGACTAGCGGGAGTCCTCTACGAGCAGTACTTC. This translates into CASSGGLAGVLYEQYF.

The rearrangement links TRBV6-5 to TRBJ2-6; D is perhaps TRBD1 (5 bases). CDR1 and CDR2 (germline): MNHEY, SVGAGI. The CDR3 spans 14 residues. V lost 6 bases and J lost 2, with 8 bases in between. The CDR3 here is CASRPGPGANVLTF. The CDR3 coding sequence is TGTGCCAGCAGGCCAGGGCCTGGGGCCAACGTCCTGACTTTC.

The chain links TRBV9 to TRBJ1-1, with 11 nucleotides matching TRBD1. V dropped 0 bases and J dropped 6; count of bases not matched to a gene: 1. Germline V lookup: CDR1 SGDLS, CDR2 YYNGEE. CDR3 length equals 14 residues. The CDR3 loop reads CASSVGDRGSEAFF. The DNA of the CDR3 is TGTGCCAGCAGCGTAGGGGACAGGGGGTCTGAAGCTTTCTTT.

CDR3 sequence reads: CASSPRLFTDTQYF. The CDR3 DNA sequence: TGTGCCAGCAGCCCCAGACTATTCACAGATACGCAGTATTTT. The chain combines TRBV6-6 with TRBJ2-3; a weak D match, TRBD2 (5 bases). The CDR3 is made up of 14 amino acids. Germline values: CDR1 MNHNY, CDR2 SVGAGI (reference sequence). The V end lost 6 bases, the J end lost 2 bases, and 12 bases lay between the germline ends.

V is TRBV4-1 and J is TRBJ1-2, with 7 bases fitting TRBD1. Germline CDR1 MGHRA, CDR2 YSYEKL. The CDR3 sequence is 14 residues long. V trimming: 4 bases; J trimming: 7 bases; junction bases outside the gene matches: 9. The CDR3 nucleotides are TGCGCCAGCAGCCCGAGACAGGGTTCTGCTGGCTACACCTTC. This translates into CASSPRQGSAGYTF.

V usage is TRBV9 and J usage is TRBJ2-3; TRBD2 might be the D (6 bases). CDR1 is SGDLS, CDR2 YYNGEE, per germline. Trimming pared 6 bases from V and 2 bases from J, leaving 19 bases between. The length of the CDR3 is 16 residues. The CDR3: CASTKGGLLYTDTQYF. The CDR3 region has the DNA TGTGCCAGCACGAAGGGAGGACTACTGTACACAGATACGCAGTATTTT.

The J gene is TRBJ2-3, the V gene TRBV2; 10 nucleotides align to TRBD2. V gave up 6 bases and J gave up 6 bases; unmatched junction bases: 12. The CDR3 has 16 residues. Germline CDR1 and CDR2: SNHLY and FYNNEI. The CDR3 here is CASSPRTSGPSDTQYF. The CDR3 region has the DNA TGTGCCAGCAGCCCGAGGACTAGCGGACCTTCGGATACGCAGTATTTT.

V gene TRBV5-1 combines with J gene TRBJ2-5; 9 nucleotides line up with TRBD2. Germline V gene data show CDR1 as SGHRS and CDR2 as YFSETQ. This CDR3 region has 15 residues. The V and J ends lost 3 bases and 4 bases, in that order; junction bases with no gene match: 7. CDR3 sequence (DNA): TGCGCCAGCAGCTCGCGGGGGGGTGATATAGAGACCCAGTACTTC. This sequence encodes CASSSRGGDIETQYF.

This clone has only one observation. J is TRBJ1-3 and V is TRBV5-4; 9 bases are shared with TRBD1. Losses at the gene ends were 4 bases for V and 2 bases for J; bases not matched to a gene: 10. In germline, CDR1 is SGHNT, CDR2 YYREEE (reference sequence). This CDR3 region has 17 residues. CDR3 coding DNA: TGTGCCAGCAGCCCGGGACAGGGAGAGGCGGCTGGAAACACCATATATTTT. Amino acids: CASSPGQGEAAGNTIYF.

V gene TRBV6-1 combines with J gene TRBJ1-2, with a possible D match to TRBD1 (5 bases). The germline CDR1 and CDR2 sequences are MNHNS and SASEGT. This CDR3 has 15 residues. V lost 2 bases, J lost 0 bases, and 10 bases lay in between. The CDR3 coding sequence is TGTGCCAGCAGTGAACAGGGCAGGGCTAACTATGGCTACACCTTC. Amino acids: CASSEQGRANYGYTF.

This chain uses TRBV11-2 with TRBJ1-2, with 9 bases matching TRBD1. V was clipped by 4 bases and J by 3 bases; unmatched bases: 6. The germline V gene encodes CDR1 SGHAT and CDR2 FQNNGV. The length of the CDR3 is 15 residues. This chain's CDR3 is CASSSWTGVHYGYTF. CDR3 nucleotide sequence: TGTGCCAGCAGCTCCTGGACAGGGGTCCACTATGGCTACACCTTC.

The chain recombines TRBV9 with TRBJ1-2, with 9 bases fitting TRBD1. V shed 5 bases, J shed 1 base, and the junction held 6 bases outside the gene matches. From germline, CDR1 is SGDLS and CDR2 YYNGEE. CDR3 length equals 15 residues. The DNA for the CDR3 is TGTGCCAGCAGGGCACCGGGACAGGGTAACTATGGCTACACCTTC. It is translated as CASRAPGQGNYGYTF. Full variable domain (missing parts from reference TRBV9 and TRBJ1-2): DSGVTQTPKHLITATGQRVTLRCSPRSGDLSVYWYQQSLDQGLQFLIQYYNGEERAKGNILERFSAQQFPDLHSELNLSSLELGDSALYFCASRAPGQGNYGYTFGSGTRLTVV.